This T cell receptor beta chain was sequenced in a study of T cell responses to AZD1222 COVID-19 vaccine. V lost 1 base and J 8 bases, leaving 18 bases between the germline ends. CDR1 and CDR2 (germline): PRHDT, FYEKMQ (reference sequence). The CDR3 loop spans 16 amino acids. Using immunoSEQ multiplex PCR, the repertoire was profiled, and TCRdb retains in-frame clones only, with some absent. The sample holds 120,000 or so clones, 92% seen once. The specimen was peripheral blood, collected on day 0 of AZD1222 vaccination. This receptor was obtained from an adult in good health. The J gene is TRBJ2-1, the V gene TRBV13; possible D gene TRBD2, 6 bases. DNA for the CDR3: TGTGCCAGCAGCTTAGAGGGACTGCGGCCGGATTATGAGCAGTTCTTC. Residues: CASSLEGLRPDYEQFF.